The 11 T cell receptor beta chains listed next were all sequenced from one sample in a study of shared clonotypes between healthy human individuals. Cells designated naive CD8 were CD45RO-negative and were positively selected for CCR7, with terminally differentiated effector memory CD45RA+ cells excluded. Libraries were prepared by immunoSEQ multiplex PCR; TCRdb keeps only in-frame clonotypes and omits some of them. The table lists about 2.1 million clones, just over 90% of them singletons. The source material was naive CD8+ T cells from PBMCs. The receptors stem from a man between 18 and 35 years old in good health. Some clones in this sample may be carry-over from other donors' samples.

V usage is TRBV5-6 and J usage is TRBJ2-3, with no clear D. Trimming shortened V by 3 bases and J by 3 bases, and 5 bases separated the two germline ends. The CDR3 runs 12 residues. Germline lookup yields CDR1 SGHDT and CDR2 YYEEEE. The CDR3 nucleotides are TGTGCCAGCAGCTGGCAAACAGATACGCAGTATTTT. Encoded protein: CASSWQTDTQYF.

Concerning this clone itself: Other DNA sequences in the sample encode the same CDR3. The CDR3 DNA reads as TGCAGCGTCGTGGGGGACTCCTACGAGCAGTACTTC. Encoded protein: CSVVGDSYEQYF. The rearrangement joins TRBV29-1 to TRBJ2-7; either TRBD1 or TRBD2 may fit D (5 bases each). Looked up from germline, CDR1 is SQVTM and CDR2 is ANQGSEA. Trimming stripped 6 bases from V and 0 bases from J, with 9 bases between. The CDR3 consists of 12 residues.

There are a few counts of this clone. Other nucleotide sequences from this sample produce the same CDR3. J is TRBJ2-7 and V is TRBV28; D remains ambiguous. The V end was cut by 3 bases, the J end by 3 bases, with 3 bases between. The germline V gene has CDR1 MDHEN and CDR2 SYDVKM. The CDR3 length is 11 residues. CDR3 in DNA: TGTGCCAGCAGTTTTCGCTACGAGCAGTACTTC. This sequence encodes CASSFRYEQYF.

This chain uses TRBV4-2 with TRBJ2-7; possible D gene TRBD1, 5 bases. The germline gives CDR1 LGHNA, CDR2 YNFKEQ. CDR3 size: 12 residues. Trimming removed 4 bases at V and 7 bases at J, with 11 bases between. The CDR3 nucleotides read TGTGCCAGCAGCCGGCCAGGGTCTGAGCAGTACTTC. Its translation: CASSRPGSEQYF.

This rearrangement joins TRBV11-2 to TRBJ2-7; D not certain. CDR3 length: 14 amino acids. Germline loops: CDR1 SGHAT, CDR2 FQNNGV. V gave up 1 base and J gave up 3 bases, with 10 bases separating them. The DNA of the CDR3 is TGTGCCAGCAGCTTAGTGGGTCAGTTCTACGAGCAGTACTTC. As protein: CASSLVGQFYEQYF.

This chain connects TRBV27 to TRBJ2-7; D is undetermined. CDR1 MNHEY and CDR2 SMNVEV come from the germline V gene (reference sequence). Trimming took off 5 bases at V and 0 bases at J, with 17 bases between the two ends. This CDR3 spans 16 amino acids. This CDR3 reads CASSPNPTSGSYEQYF. In DNA form, the CDR3 reads TGTGCCAGCAGTCCAAATCCAACCTCGGGCTCCTACGAGCAGTACTTC.

This clone was detected only a few times. This chain joins TRBV29-1 and TRBJ1-1, with 7 bases aligning to TRBD1. V was clipped by 6 bases and J by 11 bases; unmatched bases: 15. The CDR3 consists of 13 residues. Germline V gene data show CDR1 as SQVTM and CDR2 as ANQGSEA. The CDR3 sequence is CSVVLTGWNVAFF. CDR3 DNA: TGCAGCGTCGTATTGACAGGGTGGAACGTGGCTTTCTTT.

V usage is TRBV10-2 and J usage is TRBJ2-1; D may correspond to TRBD1 or TRBD2 (6 bases each). The CDR3 runs to 16 residues. The germline V gene has CDR1 WSHSY and CDR2 SAAADI. Trimming stripped 2 bases from V and 0 bases from J, with 11 bases between. The CDR3 DNA follows: TGCGCCAGCAGTGAGCGGGGGCTGAGCTCCTACAATGAGCAGTTCTTC. It translates to CASSERGLSSYNEQFF.

The count of this clone is one. This rearrangement joins TRBV19 to TRBJ1-5; no clear D gene. The CDR3 totals 13 residues. V was clipped by 3 bases and J by 4 bases, with 7 bases between them. The germline gives CDR1 LNHDA, CDR2 SQIVND (reference sequence). This chain's CDR3 is CASSMNLNQPQHF. In DNA, the CDR3 is TGTGCCAGTAGTATGAATCTGAATCAGCCCCAGCATTTT.

The rearrangement joins TRBV27 to TRBJ1-1; 7 bases are a match to TRBD1. Losses at the gene ends were 3 bases for V and 4 bases for J; bases not matched to a gene: 8. The germline V gene has CDR1 MNHEY and CDR2 SMNVEV (reference sequence). This CDR3 contains 15 residues. CDR3 DNA sequence: TGTGCCAGCAGTTTGGCAGGGGGTTGGGTCACTGAAGCTTTCTTT. Translated, it gives CASSLAGGWVTEAFF.

CDR3 amino acids: CASSYTPTGKNGYTF. The DNA of the CDR3 is TGTGCCAGCAGTTACACCCCGACAGGGAAGAATGGCTACACCTTC. This chain connects TRBV6-5 to TRBJ1-2; 7 bases are a match to TRBD1. The CDR3 extends over 15 amino acids. Trimming at V came to 2 bases and at J to 6 bases, leaving 9 bases not matched to a gene. Germline loops: CDR1 MNHEY, CDR2 SVGAGI.